Shown below are 18 T cell receptor beta chains from a single sample sequenced in a study of T cells in Graves' hyperthyroidism and ophthalmopathy. There were TCR beta CDR3 regions amplified from RNA transcripts. The HTBI primer set served for first-round RT-PCR of the TCR CDR3. TCRdb re-analysed the multiplex PCR reads in MiXCR, keeping a single row per CDR3 protein. The sample consists of a few hundred thousand distinct CDR3 sequences, roughly 13% of them appearing once. Sequenced input: blood. The receptor source for this set is a woman aged 25 to 39 with Graves' hyperthyroidism that later progressed to Graves' ophthalmopathy.

Many counts were recorded for this clonotype. The J gene is TRBJ1-2, the V gene TRBV11-3; TRBD1 is a possible D gene (5 bases). Trimming left V 5 bases short and J 4 bases short, with 11 bases between. The CDR3 consists of 13 residues. The germline V gene has CDR1 SGHNT and CDR2 YENEEA. The CDR3 is CASSPIGTYGYTF. The CDR3 DNA reads as TGTGCCAGCAGCCCTATCGGGACCTATGGCTACACCTTC. Full variable domain (outside the CDR3, taken from reference TRBV11-3 and TRBJ1-2): EAGVVQSPRYKIIEKKQPVAFWCNPISGHNTLYWYLQNLGQGPELLIRYENEEAVDDSQLPKDRFSAERLKGVDSTLKIQPAELGDSAVYLCASSPIGTYGYTFGSGTRLTVV.

At least ten counts were recorded for this clonotype. J is TRBJ2-1 and V is TRBV6-2 or TRBV6-3, with D unresolved. CDR3 size: 17 residues. Germline-derived CDR1 and CDR2 are MNHEY and SVGEGT. V was cut by 0 bases and J by 6 bases, with 18 bases left in between. CDR3: CASSYSNLGYLVNEQFF. In DNA, the CDR3 is TGTGCCAGCAGTTACTCGAATTTGGGGTATCTCGTCAATGAGCAGTTCTTC.

This clonotype was picked up many times. This sequence joins TRBV14 and TRBJ2-1, with D perhaps given as TRBD1 or TRBD2 (5 bases each). The CDR3 extends over 12 amino acids. Germline CDR1 and CDR2: SGHDN and FVKESK. V lost 8 bases, J lost 10 bases, and 15 bases lay in between. Here the CDR3 DNA reads TGTGCCAGCTCAGGGCCGGGGACCGAGCAGTTCTTC. Its protein product is CASSGPGTEQFF.

This clonotype was recorded many times. The chain couples TRBV7-9 to TRBJ2-1; no clear D. This CDR3 comprises 15 residues. The V end lost 5 bases, the J end lost 7 bases, and 18 bases lay between the germline ends. Looked up from germline, CDR1 is SEHNR and CDR2 is FQNEAQ (reference sequence). The chain's CDR3 is CASSLRDSIINEQFF. The CDR3 DNA is TGTGCCAGCAGCCTTCGCGACTCCATAATAAATGAGCAGTTCTTC.

This clonotype turned up a few times. One end of the junction does not line up with germline, which may come from a read error. The chain joins TRBV30 to TRBJ2-5; D is unclear. The CDR3 contains 11 residues. Looked up from germline, CDR1 is GTSNPN and CDR2 is SVGIG (reference sequence). The CDR3, as DNA: TGTGCCTGGAGTGATTTAGAGTCCCAGTACTTC. Protein sequence: CAWSDLESQYF.

The chain carries TRBV15 and TRBJ2-7; 10 positions match TRBD2. CDR3 length: 20 amino acids. Per germline, CDR1 LNHNV and CDR2 YYDKDF (reference sequence). Losses at the gene ends were 3 bases for V and 1 base for J; bases not matched to a gene: 18. CDR3 amino acids: CATSSGLAEEWRWRSYEQYF. The CDR3, as DNA: TGTGCCACCAGCAGCGGACTAGCGGAAGAATGGAGGTGGAGATCCTACGAGCAGTACTTC.

This clonotype was recorded at least ten times. The gene calls are TRBV20-1 and TRBJ2-1; 8 bases align to TRBD2. Trimming took 5 bases from V and 5 from J; bases not matched to a gene: 8. The CDR3 loop spans 14 amino acids. Germline V CDR1 and CDR2: DFQATT, SNEGSKA (reference sequence). CDR3 bases: TGCAGTGCTGAGAGCGGGAGCCTTCACAATGAGCAGTTCTTC. Its protein product is CSAESGSLHNEQFF.

This clonotype was counted ten times or more. This chain joins TRBV7-9 and TRBJ2-1; TRBD2 matches 7 bases. J was trimmed by 7 bases and V by 4 bases; bases with no gene match: 10. The CDR3 has 15 amino acids. CDR1 and CDR2 from the germline V gene are SEHNR and FQNEAQ (reference sequence). Written as DNA, the CDR3 is TGTGCCAGCAGCTCGACCGGATGGGGGGGAAATGAGCAGTTCTTC. Its protein product is CASSSTGWGGNEQFF.

This clonotype was recorded at least ten times. The CDR3 sequence is CASSFALNDEAFF. The CDR3 DNA reads TGTGCCAGCAGTTTCGCCCTTAATGATGAAGCTTTCTTT. The chain carries TRBV7-3 and TRBJ1-1; D gene unclear. The germline V gene has CDR1 SGHTA and CDR2 FQGTGA. The CDR3 is 13 amino acids. Trimming took off 6 bases at V and 7 bases at J, with 15 bases between the two ends.

Ten or more counts support this clonotype. V usage is TRBV6-2 or TRBV6-3 and J usage is TRBJ1-6, with no clear D. V was trimmed by 2 bases and J by 10 bases, leaving 12 bases between them. The germline V gene has CDR1 MNHEY and CDR2 SVGEGT. CDR3 length: 14 residues. CDR3 protein: CASSYPNAGSPLHF. CDR3 nucleotide sequence: TGTGCCAGCAGTTACCCGAATGCGGGGTCACCCCTCCACTTT.

This chain joins TRBV28 and TRBJ1-1; 11 nucleotides line up with TRBD1. Germline trimming cut 8 bases from V and 8 bases from J; bases unmatched to any gene: 16. Germline-derived CDR1 and CDR2 are MDHEN and SYDVKM. This CDR3 is built from 16 residues. CDR3 sequence reads: CASEFIGTGGRREAFF. CDR3 coding DNA: TGTGCCAGCGAGTTTATAGGGACAGGGGGTCGTAGAGAAGCTTTCTTT.

This clonotype was found many times. The rearrangement uses TRBV12-5 and TRBJ2-2; D unresolved. The germline V and J ends were trimmed by 0 bases and 1 base, with 24 bases remaining between them. This CDR3 has 21 residues. Germline CDR1 reads LGHNT; CDR2 reads FRNRAP. CDR3 sequence (DNA): TGTGCTAGTGGTTTGGTACTCGGACGGGTAGAGTTCCAAGAGAACACCGGGGAGCTGTTTTTT. Amino acid sequence: CASGLVLGRVEFQENTGELFF. The variable domain in full, with the rest retrieved from reference TRBV12-5 and TRBJ2-2, is DARVTQTPRHKVTEMGQEVTMRCQPILGHNTVFWYRQTMMQGLELLAYFRNRAPLDDSGMPKDRFSAEMPDATLATLKIQPSEPRDSAVYFCASGLVLGRVEFQENTGELFFGEGSRLTVL.

V is TRBV4-2 and J is TRBJ2-3; 8 bases agree with TRBD2. The CDR3 is 16 residues long. With V trimmed by 2 bases and J by 1 base, 5 bases remained unmatched. Germline V gene data show CDR1 as LGHNA and CDR2 as YNFKEQ. The CDR3 loop is CASSQLGREGTDTQYF. The CDR3 nucleotides are TGTGCCAGCAGCCAACTCGGGCGGGAGGGCACAGATACGCAGTATTTT.

The V call is TRBV28, the J call TRBJ2-3; D is ambiguous. V was shortened by 7 bases and J by 0 bases, with 14 bases between the two germline ends. The CDR3 contains 15 residues. Per the germline V gene, CDR1 is MDHEN and CDR2 is SYDVKM. CDR3 sequence: CASTTPTLSTDTQYF. The CDR3 DNA is TGTGCCAGCACAACACCTACCCTTAGCACAGATACGCAGTATTTT.

This clonotype was counted ten times or more. This chain connects TRBV30 to TRBJ1-4; 7 bases agree with TRBD1. Germline loops: CDR1 GTSNPN, CDR2 SVGIG (reference sequence). Trimming took 5 bases from V and 6 from J; bases not matched to a gene: 9. This CDR3 spans 14 amino acids. The CDR3 DNA reads TGTGCCTGGCAGCCGGACAGGTCGGATGAAAAACTGTTTTTT. This gives the protein CAWQPDRSDEKLFF.

The J gene is TRBJ1-1, the V gene TRBV20-1; a possible D gene is TRBD1 (6 bases). CDR3 length: 17 residues. With 6 bases removed from V and 0 bases from J, the gap between germline ends came to 23 bases. Germline CDR1 reads DFQATT; CDR2 reads SNEGSKA (reference sequence). CDR3 sequence reads: CSATLQGSRIMNTEAFF. The CDR3 coding sequence is TGCAGTGCGACCCTACAGGGATCGCGAATTATGAACACTGAAGCTTTCTTT.

This clonotype was counted a few times. The junction departs from germline at one end; a sequencing error may be responsible. The rearrangement links TRBV12-5 to TRBJ1-3; 8 nucleotides align to TRBD1. Germline CDR1 reads LGHNT; CDR2 reads FRNRAP. The CDR3 loop spans 17 amino acids. The CDR3 region is CASGSPRTGLSGDTIYF. As DNA, the CDR3 is TGTGCTAGTGGTTCCCCAAGGACAGGGCTCTCTGGAGACACCATATATTTT.

This clonotype was found many times. The chain combines TRBV28 with TRBJ2-1; 8 bases fit TRBD1. With V trimmed by 5 bases and J by 1 base, 4 bases remained unmatched. The CDR3 is 15 residues long. Germline CDR1 is MDHEN and CDR2 is SYDVKM. The CDR3 loop is CASSARDRSYNEQFF. The CDR3 nucleotides are TGTGCCAGCAGTGCCCGGGACAGGTCCTACAATGAGCAGTTCTTC.